This T cell receptor beta chain comes out of a study of response to subunit inactivated influenza vaccine. Study observations and caveats: It was suggested by the authors that few new T cells are recruited by each seasonal influenza vaccination.

Worth noting for this clonotype: The target antigen is unknown.

CDR3 length equals 18 residues. Per germline, CDR1 SGHDT and CDR2 YYEEEE. The trim removed 0 bases at V and 0 bases at J, leaving 9 bases unmatched. TCRdb processed the RT-PCR reads anew with MiXCR; each CDR3 protein has one entry. The top ten clones hold 6% to 7% of a sample with approximately 730,000 distinct CDR3 sequences, approximately 15% of them seen once. The source of this sequence is a man aged 50 or older who received an inactivated influenza vaccine. The material sequenced was PBMCs from blood, taken 14 to 15 days before vaccination. This chain links TRBV5-6 with TRBJ1-3; 7 bases are shared with TRBD1. The CDR3 nucleotides read TGTGCCAGCAGCTTGGATATGGGGACAGTGGTCTCTGGAAACACCATATATTTT. As protein: CASSLDMGTVVSGNTIYF. Drawing the rest from reference TRBV5-6 and TRBJ1-3, the complete variable domain is DAGVTQSPTHLIKTRGQQVTLRCSPKSGHDTVSWYQQALGQGPQFIFQYYEEEERQRGNFPDRFSGHQFPNYSSELNVNALLLGDSALYLCASSLDMGTVVSGNTIYFGEGSWLTVV.